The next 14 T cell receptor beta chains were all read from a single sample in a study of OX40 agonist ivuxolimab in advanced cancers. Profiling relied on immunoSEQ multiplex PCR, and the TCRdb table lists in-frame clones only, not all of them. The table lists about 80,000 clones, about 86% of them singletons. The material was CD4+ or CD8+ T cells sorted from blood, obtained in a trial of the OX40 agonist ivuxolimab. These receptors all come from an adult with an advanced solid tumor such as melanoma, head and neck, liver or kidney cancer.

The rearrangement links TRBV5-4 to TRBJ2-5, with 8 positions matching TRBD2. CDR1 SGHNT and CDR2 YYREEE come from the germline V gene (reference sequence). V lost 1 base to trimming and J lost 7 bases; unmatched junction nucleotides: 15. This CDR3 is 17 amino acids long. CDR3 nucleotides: TGTGCCAGCAGCTTGCCCCAGGGAGCGGGAGTGGGGATGACCCAGTACTTC. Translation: CASSLPQGAGVGMTQYF.

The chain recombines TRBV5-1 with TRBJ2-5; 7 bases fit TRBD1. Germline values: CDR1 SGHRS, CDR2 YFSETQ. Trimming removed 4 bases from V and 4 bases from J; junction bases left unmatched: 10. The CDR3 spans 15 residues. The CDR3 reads CASSLQGPPGETQYF. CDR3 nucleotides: TGCGCCAGCAGCCTACAGGGGCCCCCCGGAGAGACCCAGTACTTC.

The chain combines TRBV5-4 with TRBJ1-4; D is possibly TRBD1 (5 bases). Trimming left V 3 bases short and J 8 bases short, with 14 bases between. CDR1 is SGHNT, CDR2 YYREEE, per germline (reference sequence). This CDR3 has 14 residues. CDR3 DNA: TGTGCCAGCAGCTCAAAAGGCGGGGCCGAAAAACTGTTTTTT. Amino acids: CASSSKGGAEKLFF.

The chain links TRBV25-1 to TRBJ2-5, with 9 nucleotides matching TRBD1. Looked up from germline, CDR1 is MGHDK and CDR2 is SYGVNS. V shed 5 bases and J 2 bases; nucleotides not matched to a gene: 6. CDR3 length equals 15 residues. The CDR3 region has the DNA TGTGCCAGCAGTCCGCTCGGACAGGGGCAAGAGACCCAGTACTTC. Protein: CASSPLGQGQETQYF. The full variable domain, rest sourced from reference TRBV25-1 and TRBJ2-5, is EADIYQTPRYLVIGTGKKITLECSQTMGHDKMYWYQQDPGMELHLIHYSYGVNSTEKGDLSSESTVSRIRTEHFPLTLESARPSHTSQYLCASSPLGQGQETQYFGPGTRLLVL.

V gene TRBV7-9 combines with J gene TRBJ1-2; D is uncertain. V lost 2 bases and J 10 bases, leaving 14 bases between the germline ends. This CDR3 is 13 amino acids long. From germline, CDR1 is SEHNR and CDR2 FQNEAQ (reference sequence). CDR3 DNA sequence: TGTGCCAGCAGCTTAAAGGTCTCCGAGGACTACACCTTC. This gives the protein CASSLKVSEDYTF.

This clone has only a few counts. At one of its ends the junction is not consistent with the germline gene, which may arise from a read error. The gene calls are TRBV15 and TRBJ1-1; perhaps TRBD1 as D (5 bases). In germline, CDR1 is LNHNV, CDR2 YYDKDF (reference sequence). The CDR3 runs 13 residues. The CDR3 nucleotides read TGTGCCACCAGCGGAGACTGGGGCGCTGAAGCTTTCTTT. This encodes CATSGDWGAEAFF.

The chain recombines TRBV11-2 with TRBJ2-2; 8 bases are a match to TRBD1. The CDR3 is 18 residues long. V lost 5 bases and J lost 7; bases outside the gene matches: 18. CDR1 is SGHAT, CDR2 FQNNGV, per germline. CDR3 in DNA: TGTGCCAGCAGCCTCTCCTCCGGGCAGGGGGCGCATTTCGGGGAGCTGTTTTTT. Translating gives CASSLSSGQGAHFGELFF.

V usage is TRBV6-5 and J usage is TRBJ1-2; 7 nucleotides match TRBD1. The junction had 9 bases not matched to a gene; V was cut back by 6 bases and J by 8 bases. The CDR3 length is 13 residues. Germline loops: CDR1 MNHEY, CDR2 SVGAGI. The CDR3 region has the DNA TGTGCCAGCAGACTTCGACAGGGCCAAGGCTACACCTTC. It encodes CASRLRQGQGYTF.

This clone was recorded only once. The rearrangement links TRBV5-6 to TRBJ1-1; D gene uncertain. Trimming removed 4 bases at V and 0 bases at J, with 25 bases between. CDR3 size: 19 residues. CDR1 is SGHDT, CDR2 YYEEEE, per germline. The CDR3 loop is CASSPGIRGAHTLNTEAFF. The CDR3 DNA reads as TGTGCCAGCAGCCCTGGAATTCGGGGTGCTCATACTTTGAACACTGAAGCTTTCTTT.

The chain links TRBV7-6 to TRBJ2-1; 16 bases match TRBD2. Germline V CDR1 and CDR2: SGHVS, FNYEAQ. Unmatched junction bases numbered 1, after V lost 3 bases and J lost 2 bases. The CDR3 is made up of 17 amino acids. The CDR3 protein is CASSFGTSGGAYNEQFF. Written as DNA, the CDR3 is TGTGCCAGCAGCTTTGGGACTAGCGGGGGGGCCTACAATGAGCAGTTCTTC.

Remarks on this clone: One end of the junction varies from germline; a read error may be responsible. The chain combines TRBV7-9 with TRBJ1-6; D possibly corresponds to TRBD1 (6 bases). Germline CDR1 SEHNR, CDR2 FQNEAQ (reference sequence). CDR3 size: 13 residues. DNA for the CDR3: TGTGCCAGTAGCTGGGGGGCGGATCAAGCTCTCCACTTT. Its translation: CASSWGADQALHF.

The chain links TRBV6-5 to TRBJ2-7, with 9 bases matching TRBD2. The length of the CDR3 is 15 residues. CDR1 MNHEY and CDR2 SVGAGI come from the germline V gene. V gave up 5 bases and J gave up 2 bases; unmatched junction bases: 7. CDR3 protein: CASSPFSGSAYEQYF. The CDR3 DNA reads TGTGCCAGCAGTCCCTTTAGCGGGAGCGCCTACGAGCAGTACTTC.

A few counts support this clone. This chain's CDR3 is CASSLVGGATYEQYF. Written as DNA, the CDR3 is TGTGCCAGCAGCCTAGTCGGGGGGGCAACCTACGAGCAGTACTTC. V usage is TRBV7-3 and J usage is TRBJ2-7, with 8 bases that match TRBD2. The CDR3 length is 15 residues. V lost 5 bases and J lost 2; bases outside the gene matches: 8. CDR1 is SGHTA and CDR2 is FQGTGA in the germline V gene.

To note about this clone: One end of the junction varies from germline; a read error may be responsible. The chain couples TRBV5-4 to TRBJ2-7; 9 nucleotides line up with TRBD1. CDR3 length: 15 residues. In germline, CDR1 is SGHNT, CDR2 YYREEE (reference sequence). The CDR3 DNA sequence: TGTGCCAGAAGCTGGCCCGGGACAGGGCTCTACGAGCAGTACTTC. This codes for CARSWPGTGLYEQYF.